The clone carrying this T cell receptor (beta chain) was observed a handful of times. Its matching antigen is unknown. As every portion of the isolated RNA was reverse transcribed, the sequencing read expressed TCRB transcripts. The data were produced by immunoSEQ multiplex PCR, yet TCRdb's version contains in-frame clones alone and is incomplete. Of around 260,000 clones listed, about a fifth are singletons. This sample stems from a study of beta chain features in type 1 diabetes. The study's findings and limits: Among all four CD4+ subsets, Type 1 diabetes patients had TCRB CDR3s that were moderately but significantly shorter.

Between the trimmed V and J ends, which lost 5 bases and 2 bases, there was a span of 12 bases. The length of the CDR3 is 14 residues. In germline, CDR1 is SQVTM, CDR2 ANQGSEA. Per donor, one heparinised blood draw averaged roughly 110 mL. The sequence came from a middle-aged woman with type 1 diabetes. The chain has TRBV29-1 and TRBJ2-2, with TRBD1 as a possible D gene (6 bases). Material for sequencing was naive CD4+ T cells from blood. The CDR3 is CSVIGGSNTGELFF. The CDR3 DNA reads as TGCAGCGTTATAGGGGGATCTAACACCGGGGAGCTGTTTTTT.